Listed here are 27 T cell receptor beta chains from one sample, sequenced in a study of Graves' ophthalmopathy and Graves' hyperthyroidism. Amplification of the TCR beta CDR3 regions used RNA transcripts (as template). Investigators did first-round RT-PCR with HTBI primers, then second-round multiplex PCR. From the multiplex PCR reads, TCRdb called clonotypes with MiXCR, one entry per CDR3 protein. The sample includes hundreds of thousands of distinct CDR3 sequences, approximately 40% of them seen just once. Sequences were obtained from peripheral blood. The receptors were sampled from an adult man with Graves' ophthalmopathy.

The gene calls are TRBV7-3 and TRBJ2-5; 13 nucleotides align to TRBD2. The CDR3 extends over 15 amino acids. The V gene end was trimmed by 5 bases and the J gene end by 5 bases; junction bases not matched to a gene: 5. Germline V lookup: CDR1 SGHTA, CDR2 FQGTGA. The CDR3 sequence is CASSAGLAGDETQYF. In DNA, the CDR3 is TGTGCCAGCAGCGCCGGACTAGCGGGGGATGAGACCCAGTACTTC.

This clonotype was detected a few times. V usage is TRBV7-9 and J usage is TRBJ2-7, with D maybe TRBD1 (6 bases). The germline V gene encodes CDR1 SEHNR and CDR2 FQNEAQ (reference sequence). Trimming shortened V by 1 base and J by 6 bases, and 16 bases separated the two germline ends. The CDR3 covers 15 residues. CDR3 sequence: CASSLEPRGISEQYF. CDR3 coding DNA: TGTGCCAGCAGCTTAGAACCCAGGGGTATCTCCGAGCAGTACTTC.

Notes on this clonotype: One junction end does not reproduce the germline sequence, and a read error may be involved. V gene TRBV11-2 combines with J gene TRBJ1-2, with 7 bases identical to TRBD1. The CDR3 has 14 residues. Germline loops: CDR1 SGHAT, CDR2 FQNNGV. The DNA of the CDR3 is TGTGCCAGCCGCTTTCATGGGACAGCTTTGGGCTACACCTTC. Its translation: CASRFHGTALGYTF.

V is TRBV25-1 and J is TRBJ1-2, with a possible D match to TRBD1 (5 bases). Germline V gene lookup returns CDR1 MGHDK and CDR2 SYGVNS. V shed 5 bases and J shed 3 bases, with 13 bases lying between them. The CDR3 runs to 14 residues. The CDR3 protein is CASSNGRGDYGYTF. The CDR3 nucleotides are TGTGCCAGCAGTAATGGACGGGGGGACTATGGCTACACCTTC.

In regard to this clonotype: Sequence at one end of the junction differs from germline and may be a read error. The V call is TRBV10-3, the J call TRBJ2-7, with 8 positions matching TRBD1. In germline, CDR1 is ENHRY, CDR2 SYGVKD. This CDR3 is 15 amino acids long. CDR3 region: CASSVRTGSSYEQYF. In nucleotides, the CDR3 is TGTGCCAGCAGTGTACGGACAGGGAGCTCCTACGAGCAGTACTTC.

CDR3: CSARLGGGPTYEQYF. Written as DNA, the CDR3 is TGCAGTGCTAGGCTCGGCGGGGGTCCAACCTACGAGCAGTACTTC. The chain links TRBV20-1 to TRBJ2-7; the match to TRBD2 covers 7 bases. This CDR3 contains 15 residues. Germline CDR1 is DFQATT and CDR2 is SNEGSKA (reference sequence). V was pared by 3 bases and J by 2 bases, with 10 bases of the junction left unmatched.

This clonotype was recorded at least ten times. The gene calls are TRBV7-9 and TRBJ2-5, with D possibly being TRBD2 (5 bases). This CDR3 is 13 amino acids long. CDR1 and CDR2 from the germline V gene are SEHNR and FQNEAQ (reference sequence). V was shortened by 5 bases and J by 3 bases, with 10 bases between the two germline ends. CDR3 sequence reads: CASSPEGKETQYF. The CDR3 coding sequence is TGTGCCAGCAGCCCCGAGGGCAAAGAGACCCAGTACTTC.

This clonotype was detected many times. The chain uses TRBV7-9 and TRBJ1-1; D gene unclear. CDR3 length equals 15 residues. Germline-derived CDR1 and CDR2 are SEHNR and FQNEAQ (reference sequence). V dropped 0 bases and J dropped 4 bases, with 12 bases sitting between them. CDR3 sequence (DNA): TGTGCCAGCAGCTTAGCGATAGCCGTTGGCACTGAAGCTTTCTTT. Protein: CASSLAIAVGTEAFF.

This chain uses TRBV15 with TRBJ2-7; 7 nucleotides align to TRBD1. The ends lost 0 bases at V and 2 bases at J; junction bases unmatched: 7. The CDR3 contains 16 residues. Germline V gene sequence: CDR1 LNHNV, CDR2 YYDKDF (reference sequence). CDR3 protein: CATSREGDSLTYEQYF. In DNA form, the CDR3 reads TGTGCCACCAGCAGAGAAGGGGACAGCCTGACCTACGAGCAGTACTTC.

This clonotype has only one observation. This chain links TRBV25-1 with TRBJ2-3; TRBD2 matches 9 bases. This CDR3 contains 17 residues. Trimming took 6 bases from V and 6 from J; bases not matched to a gene: 16. Germline assignment: CDR1 MGHDK and CDR2 SYGVNS. Here the CDR3 DNA reads TGTGCCAGCAGATCCAAGCCCTTAGGCGGGGGGGCGGATACGCAGTATTTT. Amino acids: CASRSKPLGGGADTQYF.

This clonotype was seen repeatedly, ten times or more. The genes are TRBV7-2 and TRBJ1-4; TRBD1 agrees at 9 bases. Germline-derived CDR1 and CDR2 are SGHTA and FQGNSA. This CDR3 contains 16 residues. V dropped 0 bases and J dropped 7; count of bases not matched to a gene: 6. The CDR3 is CASSLAPGTGFEKLFF. The CDR3 bases are TGTGCCAGCAGCTTAGCGCCCGGGACAGGGTTTGAAAAACTGTTTTTT.

The rearrangement links TRBV20-1 to TRBJ1-2; D ambiguous. CDR1 is DFQATT and CDR2 is SNEGSKA in the germline V gene (reference sequence). V lost 5 bases, J lost 5 bases, and 21 bases lay in between. The CDR3 sequence is 15 residues long. This CDR3 is CSAHFHLGFEYGYTF. DNA of the CDR3: TGCAGTGCTCATTTCCATTTGGGGTTTGAGTATGGCTACACCTTC.

The sample holds many counts of this clonotype. V usage is TRBV2 and J usage is TRBJ2-7; 8 bases map to TRBD2. Losses at the gene ends were 9 bases for V and 2 bases for J; bases not matched to a gene: 6. CDR3 length equals 13 residues. Germline CDR1 and CDR2: SNHLY and FYNNEI. The CDR3 here is CASGDSGAYEQYF. The CDR3 DNA sequence: TGTGCCAGTGGGGATAGCGGGGCCTACGAGCAGTACTTC.

There are a few counts of this clonotype. The chain recombines TRBV12-3 or TRBV12-4 with TRBJ1-5; D unclear. The V end lost 2 bases, the J end lost 9 bases, and 8 bases lay between the germline ends. The CDR3 extends over 12 amino acids. The CDR3 loop is CASSLTFSPQHF. The CDR3 region has the DNA TGTGCCAGCAGTTTAACCTTCTCGCCCCAGCATTTT.

The chain recombines TRBV27 with TRBJ2-7, with TRBD1 matching 7 bases. The length of the CDR3 is 12 residues. V dropped 6 bases and J dropped 6; count of bases not matched to a gene: 5. CDR1 is MNHEY, CDR2 SMNVEV, per germline (reference sequence). CDR3 sequence: CASSGTAFEQYF. The DNA of the CDR3 is TGTGCCAGCAGCGGGACAGCATTCGAGCAGTACTTC.

The chain is built from TRBV19 and TRBJ1-2; 8 bases fit TRBD1. Germline V gene lookup returns CDR1 LNHDA and CDR2 SQIVND (reference sequence). This CDR3 region has 13 residues. V lost 7 bases, J lost 3 bases, and 4 bases stayed unmatched. CDR3 loop: CASTLTGDYGYTF. CDR3 sequence (DNA): TGTGCCAGTACCTTGACAGGGGACTATGGCTACACCTTC.

About this clonotype itself: Just one base apart from a much larger clone, this may be a read error. The chain links TRBV29-1 to TRBJ2-2; no definite D call. Trimming removed 8 bases at V and 3 bases at J, with 10 bases between. The CDR3 sequence is 12 residues long. The germline CDR1 and CDR2 sequences are SQVTM and ANQGSEA. The CDR3 nucleotides read TGCAGCTTTGTGTTGGACACCGGGGAGCTGTTTTTT. The encoded protein is CSFVLDTGELFF.

This clonotype was recorded only once. The rearrangement uses TRBV25-1 and TRBJ2-7; 7 bases align to TRBD2. J lost 4 bases, V lost 6 bases, and 12 bases had no gene match. There are 15 residues in the CDR3. Germline V gene data show CDR1 as MGHDK and CDR2 as SYGVNS. CDR3 in DNA: TGTGCCAGCAGCCAAGTGGCTAGCGGATTATACGAGCAGTACTTC. It translates to CASSQVASGLYEQYF.

The rearrangement links TRBV2 to TRBJ2-5; no firm D call. Germline V gene data show CDR1 as SNHLY and CDR2 as FYNNEI. The CDR3 contains 15 residues. Trimming pared 8 bases from V and 5 bases from J, leaving 21 bases between. CDR3 sequence reads: CASSPDEGGVETQYF. As DNA, the CDR3 is TGTGCCAGCTCACCAGACGAAGGCGGAGTCGAGACCCAGTACTTC.

Remarks on this clonotype: No DNA is shown, since the ends of the CDR3 on it are uncertain; the CDR3 is the one TCRdb lists. The chain has TRBV25-1 and TRBJ2-7; TRBD1, as called in the table, went unchecked against the DNA. The CDR3 numbers 20 amino acids, ends counted. The germline V gene encodes CDR1 MGHDK and CDR2 SYGVNS. The CDR3 is CDSSFYICSAFGQSAYEQYF.

The V gene is TRBV20-1, the J gene TRBJ2-3; D call uncertain. CDR3 length: 11 residues. With 3 bases removed from V and 2 bases from J, the gap between germline ends came to 3 bases. The germline V gene encodes CDR1 DFQATT and CDR2 SNEGSKA (reference sequence). CDR3 loop: CSASLTDTQYF. CDR3 DNA sequence: TGCAGTGCTAGCCTCACAGATACGCAGTATTTT.

The chain couples TRBV2 to TRBJ2-5; 7 positions agree with TRBD2. V was clipped by 11 bases and J by 0 bases; unmatched bases: 12. This CDR3 spans 15 amino acids. Germline assignment: CDR1 SNHLY and CDR2 FYNNEI. The CDR3 sequence is CAWGRGSGYQETQYF. The DNA for the CDR3 is TGTGCCTGGGGCCGCGGGAGTGGGTACCAAGAGACCCAGTACTTC.

V is TRBV11-1 and J is TRBJ1-5; D remains ambiguous. Deletions cut 1 base from V and 6 bases from J, with 7 bases between. Germline V CDR1 and CDR2: SGHAT, FQDESV (reference sequence). This CDR3 contains 13 residues. The CDR3 DNA is TGTGCCAGCAGCTTAGAAGAGAGTCAGCCCCAGCATTTT. Protein sequence: CASSLEESQPQHF.

The sample holds many counts of this clonotype. This chain uses TRBV7-9 with TRBJ1-4; maybe TRBD1 (5 bases). The V end was cut by 5 bases, the J end by 5 bases, with 18 bases between. Germline V gene lookup returns CDR1 SEHNR and CDR2 FQNEAQ (reference sequence). This CDR3 is 16 amino acids long. CDR3 sequence (DNA): TGTGCCAGCAGCCTCTCGCGAGGGACGGTGAATGAAAAACTGTTTTTT. Its protein is CASSLSRGTVNEKLFF.

This clonotype occurred a few times. The rearrangement links TRBV5-6 to TRBJ1-1; TRBD1 agrees at 9 bases. Germline CDR1 is SGHDT and CDR2 is YYEEEE. CDR3 length: 16 amino acids. Unmatched junction bases numbered 13, after V lost 2 bases and J lost 8 bases. CDR3: CASSFVRGQGVGEAFF. DNA for the CDR3: TGTGCCAGCAGCTTCGTAAGGGGACAGGGAGTGGGGGAAGCTTTCTTT.

The chain couples TRBV25-1 to TRBJ1-6; D is ambiguous. V was trimmed by 5 bases and J by 0 bases, leaving 14 bases between them. Per germline, CDR1 MGHDK and CDR2 SYGVNS. CDR3 size: 17 residues. This CDR3 is CASSLAGLSSYNSPLHF. The CDR3 DNA sequence: TGTGCCAGCAGTTTGGCAGGATTGAGCTCCTATAATTCACCCCTCCACTTT. The complete variable domain, with remaining parts taken from reference TRBV25-1 and TRBJ1-6, reads EADIYQTPRYLVIGTGKKITLECSQTMGHDKMYWYQQDPGMELHLIHYSYGVNSTEKGDLSSESTVSRIRTEHFPLTLESARPSHTSQYLCASSLAGLSSYNSPLHFGNGTRLTVT.

This clonotype was detected many times. The chain joins TRBV20-1 to TRBJ1-2; 7 bases match TRBD1. The CDR3 runs 12 residues. Losses at the gene ends were 2 bases for V and 10 bases for J; bases not matched to a gene: 7. CDR1 and CDR2 (germline): DFQATT, SNEGSKA (reference sequence). The CDR3 spells CSARPGGPVYTF. CDR3 nucleotide sequence: TGCAGTGCTAGACCAGGGGGGCCTGTCTACACCTTC.